The entry below gives a single T cell receptor (beta chain) sequence along with its context. Its cognate antigen is unknown. These data come from a study of response to subunit inactivated influenza vaccine. General study results and limits: Each seasonal flu vaccination may recruit only limited new T cells, authors suggested.

TCRdb redid the calling of the RT-PCR reads with MiXCR, one entry per CDR3 protein. The sample includes over 400,000 distinct CDR3 sequences, 10% to 15% of them seen just once. The ends were cut back, 1 base at V and 9 bases at J, with 18 bases in the middle. There are 16 residues in the CDR3. The germline V gene encodes CDR1 SGHVS and CDR2 FQNEAQ. Sequencing was performed on PBMCs from blood, taken about 6 weeks after vaccination. This sequence originates from a middle-aged man who received an inactivated influenza vaccine. The V call is TRBV7-8, the J call TRBJ1-4; D is perhaps TRBD1 (6 bases). The chain's CDR3 is CASSLGRRKGTQKLFF. CDR3 bases: TGTGCCAGCAGCTTAGGAAGGCGGAAGGGGACACAAAAACTGTTTTTT.